This T cell receptor (beta chain) emerged from a study of T cell responses to AZD1222 COVID-19 vaccine. Here immunoSEQ multiplex PCR was the method, and the copy in TCRdb shows in-frame clones only, minus some. The sample yields roughly 150,000 clones, about 91% seen once. Study-level points and caveats: Just five or six AZD1222 recipients were seropositive at baseline. The peak T cell response came first, and repertoires were sampled only after it. Clonal diversity may have been underestimated, and the donors were mostly white British, with more females than males. Unmutated variant regions are reportedly targeted by nearly half of spike-specific TCRs.

This clone was detected only once. The antigen remains undetermined. There are 16 residues in the CDR3. V lost 5 bases and J lost 8; bases outside the gene matches: 13. Germline V lookup: CDR1 SGHDN, CDR2 FVKESK. Sequenced here: peripheral blood, sampled on day 0 of AZD1222 vaccination. The chain recombines TRBV14 with TRBJ2-1, with 9 bases matching TRBD2. This clonotype originated in an adult in good health. DNA of the CDR3: TGTGCCAGCAGCAAGGGGTCGGCTAGCGGGGTGGATGAGCAGTTCTTC. Amino acid sequence: CASSKGSASGVDEQFF.